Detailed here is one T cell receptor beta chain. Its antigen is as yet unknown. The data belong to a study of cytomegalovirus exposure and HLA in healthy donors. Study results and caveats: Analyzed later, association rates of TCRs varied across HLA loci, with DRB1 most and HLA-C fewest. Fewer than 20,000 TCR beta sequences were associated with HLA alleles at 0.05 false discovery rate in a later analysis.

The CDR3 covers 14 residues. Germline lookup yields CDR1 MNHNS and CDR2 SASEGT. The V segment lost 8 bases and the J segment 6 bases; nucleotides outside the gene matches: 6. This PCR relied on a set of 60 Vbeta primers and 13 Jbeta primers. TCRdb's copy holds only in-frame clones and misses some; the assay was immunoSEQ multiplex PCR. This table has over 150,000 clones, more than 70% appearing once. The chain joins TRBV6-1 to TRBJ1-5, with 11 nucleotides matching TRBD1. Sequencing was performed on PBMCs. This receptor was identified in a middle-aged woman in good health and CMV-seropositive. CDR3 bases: TGTGCCAGCGGTGGGACAGGGGGAGGTCAGCCCCAGCATTTT. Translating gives CASGGTGGGQPQHF.